The 21 T cell receptor beta chains below come from one sample, sequenced in a study of early T cells in non-severe SARS-CoV-2 infection. TCRdb redid the calling of the 5' RACE reads with MiXCR, one entry per CDR3 protein. The table has around 99,000 distinct CDR3 sequences, 16% seen once. Sequenced here: whole blood, sampled at baseline. Receptors originate from an adult who was a healthcare worker with PCR-confirmed SARS-CoV-2 infection or an uninfected control (not recorded which).

This chain joins TRBV29-1 and TRBJ2-1, with 8 bases matching TRBD2. V lost 7 bases, J lost 10 bases, and 6 bases stayed unmatched. Germline V gene lookup returns CDR1 SQVTM and CDR2 ANQGSEA. The CDR3 extends over 11 amino acids. CDR3 protein: CSGVTSAEQFF. In nucleotides, the CDR3 is TGCAGCGGGGTGACTAGCGCCGAGCAGTTCTTC.

The chain uses TRBV7-9 and TRBJ1-5; 7 positions match TRBD1. J gave up 0 bases and V 4 bases, and 3 bases lay outside the gene matches. Germline V gene lookup returns CDR1 SEHNR and CDR2 FQNEAQ (reference sequence). The length of the CDR3 is 15 residues. The CDR3 loop reads CASSSTGYSNQPQHF. For the CDR3, the DNA is TGTGCCAGCAGCTCGACAGGGTATAGCAATCAGCCCCAGCATTTT.

This chain connects TRBV7-9 to TRBJ2-1; D not certain. The CDR3 sequence is 10 residues long. Germline CDR1 is SEHNR and CDR2 is FQNEAQ (reference sequence). The V end was cut by 3 bases, the J end by 9 bases, with 3 bases between. As DNA, the CDR3 is TGTGCCAGCAGCTTCGGTGAGCAGTTCTTC. It translates to CASSFGEQFF.

At least ten counts were recorded for this clonotype. V usage is TRBV20-1 and J usage is TRBJ2-1; D call uncertain. The V end lost 5 bases, the J end lost 5 bases, and 10 bases lay between the germline ends. This CDR3 spans 12 amino acids. Germline-derived CDR1 and CDR2 are DFQATT and SNEGSKA (reference sequence). The CDR3 DNA follows: TGCAGTGCTTCGACGACTGACAATGAGCAGTTCTTC. Translation: CSASTTDNEQFF.

This chain links TRBV20-1 with TRBJ2-1, with D possibly TRBD2 on 5 matching bases. Looked up from germline, CDR1 is DFQATT and CDR2 is SNEGSKA (reference sequence). Trimming took off 0 bases at V and 0 bases at J, with 12 bases between the two ends. The CDR3 totals 16 residues. CDR3 in amino acids: CSARDRGVGSYNEQFF. Written as DNA, the CDR3 is TGCAGTGCTAGAGATCGGGGTGTAGGCTCCTACAATGAGCAGTTCTTC.

A few counts support this clonotype. The chain couples TRBV28 to TRBJ2-7; D is perhaps TRBD2 (6 bases). CDR3 length equals 15 residues. From germline, CDR1 is MDHEN and CDR2 SYDVKM. V lost 5 bases to trimming and J lost 1 base, with 15 bases between them. CDR3 amino acids: CASSIPGTPSYEQYF. As DNA, the CDR3 is TGTGCCAGCAGTATCCCCGGGACTCCTTCCTACGAGCAGTACTTC.

V and J are TRBV5-1 and TRBJ2-5, with 7 bases lining up with TRBD1. This CDR3 contains 15 residues. Trimming took 4 bases from V and 0 from J; bases not matched to a gene: 6. Germline CDR1 reads SGHRS; CDR2 reads YFSETQ. In DNA, the CDR3 is TGCGCCAGCAGCCGGACGACAGGGAACCAAGAGACCCAGTACTTC. Translation gives CASSRTTGNQETQYF.

In its sample, this clonotype was seen a few times. The CDR3: CSVGQGAISGANVLTF. The CDR3 bases are TGCAGCGTTGGACAGGGGGCCATCTCTGGGGCCAACGTCCTGACTTTC. V is TRBV29-1 and J is TRBJ2-6; 10 bases map to TRBD1. This CDR3 has 16 residues. The germline CDR1 and CDR2 sequences are SQVTM and ANQGSEA. V gave up 4 bases and J gave up 0 bases; unmatched junction bases: 3.

In this sample, this clonotype turned up a few times. The V gene is TRBV7-6, the J gene TRBJ2-7; no reliable D call. Germline CDR1 reads SGHVS; CDR2 reads FNYEAQ. The V gene lost 1 base and the J gene lost 0 bases, with 13 bases spanning the gap. The CDR3 contains 16 residues. The CDR3 reads CASSLVARDSSYEQYF. The CDR3 DNA reads as TGTGCCAGCAGCTTAGTAGCTAGGGATAGCTCCTACGAGCAGTACTTC.

At least ten counts were recorded for this clonotype. This chain links TRBV10-1 with TRBJ2-7; D is unclear. Trimming took 3 bases from V and 2 from J, leaving 8 bases between them. In germline, CDR1 is WNHNN, CDR2 SYGVQD (reference sequence). The CDR3 runs to 13 residues. In nucleotides, the CDR3 is TGCGCCAGCAGTGAAGCCCCCACCTACGAGCAGTACTTC. Protein: CASSEAPTYEQYF.

This clonotype was detected a few times. This sequence joins TRBV20-1 and TRBJ2-7; 14 bases line up with TRBD2. From germline, CDR1 is DFQATT and CDR2 SNEGSKA (reference sequence). The CDR3 extends over 17 amino acids. V shed 5 bases, J shed 5 bases, and the junction held 14 bases outside the gene matches. CDR3 amino acids: CSAAQFSGTSGSNEQYF. CDR3 DNA: TGCAGTGCTGCTCAATTCTCCGGGACTAGCGGGAGCAACGAGCAGTACTTC.

The genes are TRBV20-1 and TRBJ1-5; D perhaps matches TRBD1 (5 bases). The germline CDR1 and CDR2 sequences are DFQATT and SNEGSKA (reference sequence). V lost 5 bases and J 0 bases, leaving 8 bases between the germline ends. This CDR3 has 13 amino acids. CDR3 region: CSALQDSNQPQHF. CDR3 DNA sequence: TGCAGTGCTTTACAGGATAGCAATCAGCCCCAGCATTTT.

V is TRBV29-1 and J is TRBJ2-1, with D tentatively TRBD2 (5 bases). Germline CDR1 and CDR2: SQVTM and ANQGSEA. Trimming stripped 5 bases from V and 5 bases from J, with 13 bases between. This CDR3 spans 13 amino acids. The DNA of the CDR3 is TGCAGCGTTTTTTTCACAGCGGACAATGAGCAGTTCTTC. This sequence encodes CSVFFTADNEQFF.

The sample holds a few counts of this clonotype. This sequence joins TRBV28 and TRBJ2-7; the match to TRBD1 covers 9 bases. The V gene end was trimmed by 5 bases and the J gene end by 3 bases; junction bases not matched to a gene: 2. Germline loops: CDR1 MDHEN, CDR2 SYDVKM. There are 13 residues in the CDR3. The CDR3 protein is CASSPGQGYEQYF. CDR3 DNA: TGTGCCAGCAGTCCGGGACAGGGCTACGAGCAGTACTTC.

The chain uses TRBV7-9 and TRBJ2-1; a possible D gene is TRBD2 (5 bases). CDR3 length: 13 residues. Trimming cost V 11 bases and J 0 bases, with 11 bases left between them. Germline V gene lookup returns CDR1 SEHNR and CDR2 FQNEAQ (reference sequence). In DNA, the CDR3 is TGTGCCCAGCGGCCAAGCTCCTACAATGAGCAGTTCTTC. Amino acids: CAQRPSSYNEQFF.

Comments on this clonotype: In this CDR3 the conserved last residue, phenylalanine or tryptophan, is missing, so a read error is likely. The chain employs TRBV6-6 and TRBJ1-6; D is uncertain. The V gene lost 5 bases and the J gene lost 14 bases, with 10 bases spanning the gap. This CDR3 contains 11 residues. Germline values: CDR1 MNHNY, CDR2 SVGAGI (reference sequence). The CDR3 is CASSHHYTLHS. CDR3 DNA sequence: TGTGCCAGCAGTCACCATTATACCCTCCACTCT.

This clonotype was observed many times. The V gene is TRBV28, the J gene TRBJ1-6; TRBD1 aligns across 9 bases. This CDR3 comprises 14 residues. Trimming took 8 bases from V and 11 from J; bases not matched to a gene: 10. CDR1 is MDHEN and CDR2 is SYDVKM in the germline V gene. CDR3: CASGPDRGFPPLHF. The CDR3 coding sequence is TGTGCCAGCGGGCCCGACAGGGGGTTTCCACCCCTCCACTTT.

This chain links TRBV10-2 with TRBJ2-3; D remains unclear. This CDR3 contains 15 residues. The germline V and J ends were trimmed by 10 bases and 0 bases, with 17 bases remaining between them. Germline assignment: CDR1 WSHSY and CDR2 SAAADI. The CDR3 nucleotides read TGCGCCACTCTGACCGGGCACTTAAGCACAGATACGCAGTATTTT. Translated: CATLTGHLSTDTQYF.

The chain uses TRBV6-1 and TRBJ2-7; no firm D call. The germline gives CDR1 MNHNS, CDR2 SASEGT. This CDR3 is 13 amino acids long. V gave up 6 bases and J gave up 3 bases, with 12 bases separating them. The CDR3 nucleotides are TGTGCCAGCAGAGAAATGGGGATCTACGAGCAGTACTTC. As protein: CASREMGIYEQYF.

This chain links TRBV2 with TRBJ1-1, with 7 bases matching TRBD1. Germline trimming cut 5 bases from V and 11 bases from J; bases unmatched to any gene: 5. The germline V gene encodes CDR1 SNHLY and CDR2 FYNNEI. The CDR3 spans 11 residues. CDR3 bases: TGTGCCAGCAGTCAGGACAGGCGCGCTTTCTTT. The encoded protein is CASSQDRRAFF.

Only a few counts were recorded for this clonotype. The rearrangement joins TRBV11-2 to TRBJ2-1; 9 positions agree with TRBD1. This CDR3 is built from 16 residues. The germline CDR1 and CDR2 sequences are SGHAT and FQNNGV. Trimming took 3 bases from V and 0 from J; bases not matched to a gene: 3. As DNA, the CDR3 is TGTGCCAGCAGCTTCACAGGGGGCTCCTCCTACAATGAGCAGTTCTTC. Its protein product is CASSFTGGSSYNEQFF.